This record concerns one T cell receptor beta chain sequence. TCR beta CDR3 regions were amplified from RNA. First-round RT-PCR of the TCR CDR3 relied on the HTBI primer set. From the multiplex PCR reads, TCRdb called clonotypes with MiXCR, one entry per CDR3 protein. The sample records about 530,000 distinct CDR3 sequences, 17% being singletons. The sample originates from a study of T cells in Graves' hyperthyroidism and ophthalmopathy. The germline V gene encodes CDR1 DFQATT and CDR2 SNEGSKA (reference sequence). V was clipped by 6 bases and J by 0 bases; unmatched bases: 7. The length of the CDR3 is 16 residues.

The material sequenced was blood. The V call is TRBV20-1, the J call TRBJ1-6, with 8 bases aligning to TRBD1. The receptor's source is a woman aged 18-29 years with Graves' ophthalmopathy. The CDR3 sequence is CSARDRKSSYNSPLHF. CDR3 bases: TGCAGTGCACGGGACAGGAAGAGCTCCTATAATTCACCCCTCCACTTT.